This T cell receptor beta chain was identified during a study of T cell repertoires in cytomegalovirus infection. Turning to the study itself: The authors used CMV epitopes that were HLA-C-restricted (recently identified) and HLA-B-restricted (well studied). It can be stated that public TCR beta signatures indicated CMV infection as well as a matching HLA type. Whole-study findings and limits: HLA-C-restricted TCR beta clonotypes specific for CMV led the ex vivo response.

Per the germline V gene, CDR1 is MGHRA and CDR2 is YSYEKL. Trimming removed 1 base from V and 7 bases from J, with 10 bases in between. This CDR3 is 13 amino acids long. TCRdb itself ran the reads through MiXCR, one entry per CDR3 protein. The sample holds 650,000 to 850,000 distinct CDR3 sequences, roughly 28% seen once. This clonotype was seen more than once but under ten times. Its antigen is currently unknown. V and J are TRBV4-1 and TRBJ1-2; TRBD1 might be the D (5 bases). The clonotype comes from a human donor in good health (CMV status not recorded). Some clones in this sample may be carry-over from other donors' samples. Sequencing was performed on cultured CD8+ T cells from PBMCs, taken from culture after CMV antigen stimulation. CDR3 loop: CASSQGAGSGYTF. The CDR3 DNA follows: TGCGCCAGCAGCCAAGGGGCAGGGAGTGGCTACACCTTC.